This entry features one T cell receptor (beta chain) sequence. The data derive from a study of blood T cell repertoires in COVID-19. Overall study context: Specimens from acute and convalescent COVID-19 originated in the United States, Italy and Spain.

Seattle cases were enrolled at active infection and followed longitudinally. The junction had 9 bases not matched to a gene; V was cut back by 0 bases and J by 9 bases. This CDR3 has 16 amino acids. The germline CDR1 and CDR2 sequences are SGDLS and YYNGEE. The table came from immunoSEQ multiplex PCR; TCRdb's copy has only in-frame clones and leaves some out. The top ten hold 15% to 20% of the sample, which has some 200,000 clones, nearly 90% seen once. Sequencing used peripheral blood. This chain joins TRBV9 and TRBJ2-1; TRBD2 matches at 10 bases. The source is a man aged 50-60 years with COVID-19, enrolled during active disease. CDR3 loop: CASSVVGASGSSEQFF. CDR3 in DNA: TGTGCCAGCAGCGTAGTAGGGGCTAGCGGGAGTTCTGAGCAGTTCTTC.